A single TCR beta chain is shown here with its context. Its antigen is unidentified. The data derive from a study of blood T cells in healthy people across ages. Study-wide points: Roughly linear declines in TCR beta diversity per million T cells occurred with age.

Donation came from healthy Caucasian individuals in Russia who were aged about 6 to 100. PCR was performed a second time for about 7 to 12 cycles using a sample-barcoded 5' primer and a J-beta primer mix. TCRdb processed the 5' RACE reads anew with MiXCR; each CDR3 protein has one entry. Found here are hundreds of thousands of distinct CDR3 sequences, around 45% of them singletons; the top ten hold about 32%. The source is a woman in her sixties or seventies in good health. Sequencing was carried out using blood.

DNA of the CDR3: TGTGCCAGCAGCCCAGGGGACAGAAGTAAATCCTACGAGCAGTACTTC. Translation gives CASSPGDRSKSYEQYF. The chain uses TRBV7-3 and TRBJ2-7; 7 bases are shared with TRBD1. CDR3 length equals 16 residues. Germline loops: CDR1 SGHTA, CDR2 FQGTGA. After removal of 5 bases from V and 1 base from J, the junction contained 11 bases not matched to a gene.